This TCR beta chain was sequenced in a study of cytomegalovirus exposure and HLA in healthy donors. Overall study results and limits: Some segments of the V type, notably TRBV6-2 and TRBV6-3, were excluded as indistinguishable. A list of 150 to 200 TCR beta chains associated with cytomegalovirus was given.

The PCR employed 60 Vbeta primers together with 13 Jbeta primers. Some clones are missing from TCRdb's copy, which holds only in-frame ones; the method was immunoSEQ multiplex PCR. The sample lists around 120,000 clones; more than 60% were seen once. The CDR3 sequence is 16 residues long. Of note for this clone: Its antigen is not known.

The material sequenced was PBMCs. This sequence was found in a female donor in good health and CMV-seropositive. This chain uses TRBV21-1 with TRBJ2-2; TRBD2 is the table's D call, not checked against the DNA. TRBV21-1 is shown as a pseudogene. CDR3 DNA sequence: TGTGCCAGCAGCAGAGGCGGGAGGGTCCCCACCGGGGAGCTGTTTTTT. It is translated as CASSRGGRVPTGELFF.